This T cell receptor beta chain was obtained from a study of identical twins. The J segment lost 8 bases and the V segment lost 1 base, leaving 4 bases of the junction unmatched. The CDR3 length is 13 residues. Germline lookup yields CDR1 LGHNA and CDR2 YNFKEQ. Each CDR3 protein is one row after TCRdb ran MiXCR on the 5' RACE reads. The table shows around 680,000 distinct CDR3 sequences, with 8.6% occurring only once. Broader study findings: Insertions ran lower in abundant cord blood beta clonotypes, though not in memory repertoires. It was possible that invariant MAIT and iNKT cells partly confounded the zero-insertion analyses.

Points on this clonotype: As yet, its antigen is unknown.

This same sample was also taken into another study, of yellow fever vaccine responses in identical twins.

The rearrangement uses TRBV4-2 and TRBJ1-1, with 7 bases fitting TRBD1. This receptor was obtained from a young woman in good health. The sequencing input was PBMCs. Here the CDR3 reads CASSQGRTGEAFF. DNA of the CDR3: TGTGCCAGCAGCCAAGGCCGGACAGGAGAAGCTTTCTTT.